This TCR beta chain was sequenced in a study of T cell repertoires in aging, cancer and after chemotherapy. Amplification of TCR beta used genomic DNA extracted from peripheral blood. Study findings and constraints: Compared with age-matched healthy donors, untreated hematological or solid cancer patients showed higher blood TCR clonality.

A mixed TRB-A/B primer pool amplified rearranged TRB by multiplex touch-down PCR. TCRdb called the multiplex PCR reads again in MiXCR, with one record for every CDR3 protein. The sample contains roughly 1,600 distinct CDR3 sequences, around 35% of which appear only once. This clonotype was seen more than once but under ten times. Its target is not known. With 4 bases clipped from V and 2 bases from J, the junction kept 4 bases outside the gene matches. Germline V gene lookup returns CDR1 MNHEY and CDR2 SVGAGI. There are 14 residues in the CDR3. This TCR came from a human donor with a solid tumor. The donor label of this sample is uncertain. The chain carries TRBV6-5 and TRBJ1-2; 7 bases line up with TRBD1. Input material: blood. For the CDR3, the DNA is TGTGCCAGCAGTTTCCTGACAGGGAACTATGGCTACACCTTC. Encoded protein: CASSFLTGNYGYTF.